This TCR beta chain was observed in a study of blood T cell repertoires in COVID-19. Background on the study: The samples span acute and convalescent COVID-19 from the United States, Italy and Spain. The analysed material was cDNA or gDNA that came from T cells, B-cell-depleted T cells, or PBMCs.

Sequenced by immunoSEQ multiplex PCR; TCRdb stores in-frame clones only, minus some. The data contain fewer than 200,000 clones, around 86% of them seen just once; the ten biggest clones take up roughly 8.7%. From germline, CDR1 is SGHKS and CDR2 YYEKEE (reference sequence). Trimming shortened V by 6 bases and J by 8 bases, and 20 bases separated the two germline ends. The CDR3 runs 14 residues. The V and J genes are TRBV5-5 and TRBJ1-1; unclear D gene. This clonotype originated in a man aged 50 or older with active or convalescent COVID-19. Sequenced material: peripheral blood. The CDR3 DNA sequence: TGTGCCAGCATTTTTGGTGTCACCACCCGGGAAGCTTTCTTT. Translating it yields CASIFGVTTREAFF.